These T cell receptor beta chains were read from a single sample in a study of T cell responses to AZD1222 COVID-19 vaccine. Clones were sequenced by immunoSEQ multiplex PCR, and TCRdb holds only the in-frame ones, with some missing. The data show 70,000 or so clones, with roughly 90% seen just once and about 8% held by the top ten. Sequenced here: peripheral blood, sampled on day 0 of AZD1222 vaccination. The receptors shown here come from an adult in good health. Each CDR3 is given with its conserved first and last residue. The D gene is left open where the match is weak. Clone size is given for some rows only: seen once, a few or many times, or a class if the clone is expanded.

D: NA; size: NA; V: TRBV29-1; J: TRBJ2-6; CDR3: CSVGSPTVAGANVLTF; DNA: TGCAGCGTTGGTTCCCCAACTGTGGCTGGGGCCAACGTCCTGACTTTC
D: NA; size: few; V: TRBV10-3; J: TRBJ1-1; CDR3: CAIRRGMNTEAFF; DNA: TGTGCCATCAGGAGGGGGATGAACACTGAAGCTTTCTTT
D: NA; size: once; V: TRBV6-5; J: TRBJ1-1; CDR3: CASSQQGWATEAFF; DNA: TGTGCCAGCAGTCAACAGGGATGGGCGACTGAAGCTTTCTTT
D: TRBD1; size: NA; V: TRBV5-5; J: TRBJ1-2; CDR3: CASSLDDRAYGYTF; DNA: TGTGCCAGCAGCTTGGACGACAGGGCCTATGGCTACACCTTC
D: TRBD2; size: NA; V: TRBV19; J: TRBJ2-1; CDR3: CASRDSRTSLGEQFF; DNA: TGTGCCAGTAGAGACAGCCGGACTAGTTTGGGTGAGCAGTTCTTC
D: NA; size: NA; V: TRBV4-3; J: TRBJ2-3; CDR3: CASSQVLSVLGVHTQYF; DNA: TGCGCCAGCAGCCAAGTCCTCTCGGTCTTGGGGGTTCATACGCAGTATTTT
D: NA; size: NA; V: TRBV27; J: TRBJ2-7; CDR3: CASSLSGRWASSYEQYF; DNA: TGTGCCAGCAGTTTATCCGGTAGGTGGGCCAGCTCCTACGAGCAGTACTTC
D: NA; size: NA; V: TRBV7-9; J: TRBJ2-3; CDR3: CATSDPPSSETQYF; DNA: TGTGCCACTTCGGACCCCCCATCCAGTGAAACGCAGTATTTT
D: NA; size: NA; V: TRBV9; J: TRBJ1-1; CDR3: CASSPPSGASTEAFF; DNA: TGTGCCAGCAGCCCCCCTAGCGGGGCTAGCACTGAAGCTTTCTTT
D: TRBD2; size: NA; V: TRBV4-1; J: TRBJ2-7; CDR3: CASSQELADYEQYF; DNA: TGCGCCAGCAGCCAAGAGCTAGCGGACTACGAGCAGTACTTC
D: TRBD2; size: NA; V: TRBV4-3; J: TRBJ2-1; CDR3: CASSPAGVSYNEQFF; DNA: TGCGCCAGCAGCCCGGCGGGAGTGTCCTACAATGAGCAGTTCTTC
D: NA; size: once; V: TRBV6-5; J: TRBJ2-7; CDR3: CASSLREGTYEQYF; DNA: TGTGCCAGCAGTCTCCGGGAAGGCACCTACGAGCAGTACTTC
D: TRBD2; size: NA; V: TRBV7-2; J: TRBJ2-1; CDR3: CASSLRLAGFNGEQFF; DNA: TGTGCCAGCAGCTTAAGACTAGCGGGATTCAACGGTGAGCAGTTCTTC
D: TRBD1; size: NA; V: TRBV6-5; J: TRBJ1-5; CDR3: CASRGQGHQPQHF; DNA: TGTGCCAGCAGAGGACAGGGACATCAGCCCCAGCATTTT
D: NA; size: NA; V: TRBV19; J: TRBJ1-5; CDR3: CASSIGGGRLSNQPQHF; DNA: TGTGCCAGTAGTATAGGCGGGGGGCGCCTCAGCAATCAGCCCCAGCATTTT
D: NA; size: NA; V: TRBV12-3/TRBV12-4; J: TRBJ2-5; CDR3: CASSLRQLRTQYF; DNA: TGTGCCAGCAGTTTAAGGCAGTTGAGGACCCAGTACTTC
D: NA; size: NA; V: TRBV19; J: TRBJ1-5; CDR3: CASRPPNSNQPQHF; DNA: TGTGCCAGTAGACCGCCTAATAGCAATCAGCCCCAGCATTTT
D: NA; size: NA; V: TRBV21-1; J: TRBJ2-1; CDR3: CASSKHRTHCSYNEQFF; DNA: TGTGCCAGCAGCAAACACAGGACCCATTGCTCCTACAATGAGCAGTTCTTC
D: NA; size: NA; V: TRBV6-5; J: TRBJ1-2; CDR3: CASSYPTGRGYTF; DNA: TGTGCCAGCAGTTACCCGACAGGTCGAGGCTACACCTTC
D: NA; size: NA; V: TRBV7-2; J: TRBJ2-5; CDR3: CASSPHPPRLQETQYF; DNA: TGTGCCAGCAGCCCCCACCCCCCACGGCTCCAAGAGACCCAGTACTTC
D: NA; size: NA; V: TRBV3-1/TRBV3-2; J: TRBJ1-4; CDR3: CASSLQFATNEKLFF; DNA: TGTGCCAGCAGCCTCCAATTTGCAACTAATGAAAAACTGTTTTTT
D: NA; size: NA; V: TRBV6-5; J: TRBJ1-2; CDR3: CASSFEGRYGYTF; DNA: TGTGCCAGCAGTTTCGAAGGACGCTATGGCTACACCTTC
D: NA; size: NA; V: TRBV7-2; J: TRBJ1-4; CDR3: CASSFNGGMNEKLFF; DNA: TGTGCCAGCAGCTTTAACGGGGGTATGAATGAAAAACTGTTTTTT
D: NA; size: NA; V: TRBV4-3; J: TRBJ1-3; CDR3: CASSQAPAGSGNTIYF; DNA: TGCGCCAGCAGCCAAGCCCCTGCAGGCTCTGGAAACACCATATATTTT
D: NA; size: NA; V: TRBV25-1; J: TRBJ1-4; CDR3: CASSDRVGEKLFF; DNA: TGTGCCAGCAGTGATAGGGTTGGCGAAAAACTGTTTTTT
D: NA; size: NA; V: TRBV30; J: TRBJ2-5; CDR3: CAWGSRGTQYF; DNA: TGTGCCTGGGGGAGCCGGGGGACCCAGTACTTC
D: TRBD1; size: NA; V: TRBV28; J: TRBJ1-2; CDR3: CASRISEDRVYGYTF; DNA: TGTGCCAGCAGAATTTCAGAGGACAGGGTCTATGGCTACACCTTC
D: NA; size: once; V: TRBV5-6; J: TRBJ2-5; CDR3: CASSLSVSLETQYF; DNA: TGTGCCAGCAGCTTGAGTGTTTCTTTGGAGACCCAGTACTTC
D: NA; size: NA; V: TRBV7-2; J: TRBJ2-7; CDR3: CASSSSGGRSEQYF; DNA: TGTGCCAGCAGCTCGTCCGGGGGGCGGAGCGAGCAGTACTTC
D: TRBD1; size: NA; V: TRBV6-5; J: TRBJ2-1; CDR3: CASSERGGSNNEQFF; DNA: TGTGCCAGCAGCGAGAGAGGGGGCAGTAACAATGAGCAGTTCTTC
D: NA; size: NA; V: TRBV5-1; J: TRBJ1-2; CDR3: CASSFRTGGGYTF; DNA: TGCGCCAGCAGCTTCAGGACCGGGGGTGGCTACACCTTC
D: NA; size: NA; V: TRBV19; J: TRBJ1-5; CDR3: CASRDGGPNQPQHF; DNA: TGTGCCAGTAGGGACGGGGGTCCAAATCAGCCCCAGCATTTT
D: NA; size: NA; V: TRBV9; J: TRBJ2-6; CDR3: CASSSGQNSGANVLTF; DNA: TGTGCCAGCAGCTCCGGACAGAACTCTGGGGCCAACGTCCTGACTTTC
D: TRBD2; size: NA; V: TRBV29-1; J: TRBJ2-1; CDR3: CSSREGPNLYNEQFF; DNA: TGCAGCTCTCGGGAGGGCCCAAATCTCTACAATGAGCAGTTCTTC
D: NA; size: NA; V: TRBV9; J: TRBJ2-2; CDR3: CASSVGQGIGTGELFF; DNA: TGTGCCAGCAGCGTAGGTCAGGGCATCGGGACCGGGGAGCTGTTTTTT
D: NA; size: NA; V: TRBV11-2; J: TRBJ2-7; CDR3: CASSLGPGPRASEQYF; DNA: TGTGCCAGCAGCTTAGGGCCGGGACCACGAGCATCGGAGCAGTACTTC
D: NA; size: NA; V: TRBV4-2; J: TRBJ2-1; CDR3: CASSQDLGPSYNEQFF; DNA: TGTGCCAGCAGCCAAGATTTAGGCCCCTCCTACAATGAGCAGTTCTTC
D: NA; size: NA; V: TRBV5-1; J: TRBJ2-5; CDR3: CASTIASTQETQYF; DNA: TGCGCCAGCACCATCGCGTCTACCCAAGAGACCCAGTACTTC
D: NA; size: NA; V: TRBV7-8; J: TRBJ2-7; CDR3: CASSSDGSWEQYF; DNA: TGTGCCAGCAGCTCTGACGGAAGCTGGGAGCAGTACTTC
D: NA; size: NA; V: TRBV30; J: TRBJ1-4; CDR3: CAWTTGRTHLFF; DNA: TGTGCCTGGACCACGGGAAGGACACATCTGTTTTTT
D: NA; size: NA; V: TRBV5-1; J: TRBJ1-4; CDR3: CASSHQGWNEKLFF; DNA: TGCGCCAGCAGCCATCAGGGGTGGAATGAAAAACTGTTTTTT
D: TRBD1; size: NA; V: TRBV7-2; J: TRBJ2-7; CDR3: CASGDRTGRYSYEQYF; DNA: TGTGCCAGCGGAGACAGGACAGGGCGATACTCCTACGAGCAGTACTTC
D: NA; size: NA; V: TRBV10-1; J: TRBJ1-6; CDR3: CASSELHSSPLHF; DNA: TGCGCCAGCAGTGAGTTACATTCCTCACCCCTCCACTTT
D: TRBD2; size: NA; V: TRBV9; J: TRBJ2-1; CDR3: CASSVDTSGYEQFF; DNA: TGTGCCAGCAGCGTAGACACTAGCGGGTATGAGCAGTTCTTC
D: TRBD1; size: NA; V: TRBV10-1; J: TRBJ1-5; CDR3: CASRDRSSNQPQHF; DNA: TGCGCCAGCAGGGACAGGAGTAGCAATCAGCCCCAGCATTTT
D: NA; size: NA; V: TRBV7-8; J: TRBJ2-7; CDR3: CASSFGGHEQYF; DNA: TGTGCCAGCAGCTTCGGAGGTCACGAGCAGTACTTC
D: NA; size: NA; V: TRBV4-1; J: TRBJ2-7; CDR3: CASSQELRGTAYEQYF; DNA: TGCGCCAGCAGCCAAGAATTGCGCGGGACAGCCTACGAGCAGTACTTC
D: NA; size: NA; V: TRBV7-9; J: TRBJ2-2; CDR3: CASSYRPDANTGELFF; DNA: TGTGCCAGCAGTTACAGACCGGACGCAAACACCGGGGAGCTGTTTTTT
D: NA; size: once; V: TRBV2; J: TRBJ1-3; CDR3: CASSGQVSGNTIYF; DNA: TGTGCCAGCAGTGGACAGGTCTCTGGAAACACCATATATTTT
D: NA; size: NA; V: TRBV11-3; J: TRBJ2-3; CDR3: CASSRAGDTQYF; DNA: TGTGCCAGCAGCCGAGCGGGAGATACGCAGTATTTT
D: NA; size: NA; V: TRBV7-9; J: TRBJ2-7; CDR3: CASSQPVGREQYF; DNA: TGTGCCAGCAGTCAACCCGTAGGCCGGGAGCAGTACTTC
D: NA; size: NA; V: TRBV19; J: TRBJ2-4; CDR3: CASSIALGLSKNIQYF; DNA: TGTGCCAGTAGTATAGCCCTCGGGTTGTCGAAAAACATTCAGTACTTC